This entry is about one T cell receptor (beta chain). Trimming took 5 bases from V and 6 from J, leaving 11 bases between them. Germline assignment: CDR1 MNHEY and CDR2 SVGAGI. This CDR3 has 12 residues. These data originate in a study of blood T cell repertoires in COVID-19. Overall study context: T cells, B-cell-depleted T cells, or PBMCs supplied cDNA or gDNA.

Source study methods: Reference gene primer amplification in the assay estimated nucleated cell counts. Profiling relied on immunoSEQ multiplex PCR, and the TCRdb table lists in-frame clones only, not all of them. V, J and clone size derive from that table, while D and trimming were established from the DNA sequence. This table holds fewer than 150,000 clones, about 87% found once. What was sequenced was peripheral blood. This receptor was taken from a human donor in a cohort sampled during active COVID-19. The gene calls are TRBV6-5 and TRBJ2-7, with D possibly TRBD2 on 6 matching bases. The CDR3 DNA is TGTGCCAGCAGTCCGGGACTGGGCGAGCAGTACTTC. This sequence encodes CASSPGLGEQYF.